This T cell receptor beta chain is drawn from a study of CD8 T cells in ankylosing spondylitis. Overall study results and limits: Those disease-linked clones were CD8+; they were also relatively rare in peripheral blood.

This clonotype showed up many times. What it recognizes is unknown. Germline CDR1 SGHRS, CDR2 YFSETQ. This CDR3 has 16 residues. Trimming took off 2 bases at V and 0 bases at J, with 12 bases between the two ends. Library preparation for TCR beta used quantitative 5'-RACE with molecular barcodes. TCRdb ran MiXCR on the 5' RACE reads and lists one entry per CDR3 protein. The table includes about 140,000 distinct CDR3 sequences, 5.5% to 7.5% detected once. The chain joins TRBV5-1 to TRBJ2-1, with a tentative D call TRBD2 (5 bases). The sequencing input was blood, either unsorted or a sorted T cell fraction (not recorded which). The receptor's source is a female donor with ankylosing spondylitis or in good health (not recorded which). CDR3 sequence: CASSLLAGASYNEQFF. As DNA, the CDR3 is TGCGCCAGCAGCTTACTTGCGGGCGCCTCCTACAATGAGCAGTTCTTC.